Below are 15 T cell receptor beta chains sequenced from a single sample in a study of early T cells in non-severe SARS-CoV-2 infection. TCRdb re-called the 5' RACE reads through MiXCR, storing one row per CDR3 protein. The table shows approximately 70,000 distinct CDR3 sequences, with approximately 12% occurring only once. Sequenced input: whole blood. These receptors were obtained from an adult who was a healthcare worker with PCR-confirmed SARS-CoV-2 infection or an uninfected control (not recorded which).

This clonotype has a handful of counts. The chain has TRBV11-2 and TRBJ2-3, with 9 bases aligning to TRBD1. From germline, CDR1 is SGHAT and CDR2 FQNNGV. The CDR3 length is 14 residues. V lost 5 bases to trimming and J lost 5 bases; unmatched junction nucleotides: 5. In nucleotides, the CDR3 is TGTGCCAGCAGCCACAGGGGGCCCGGAGATACGCAGTATTTT. Its translation: CASSHRGPGDTQYF.

Many counts were recorded for this clonotype. The V and J genes are TRBV6-6 and TRBJ1-2; the D is unclear. In germline, CDR1 is MNHNY, CDR2 SVGAGI (reference sequence). The V gene lost 10 bases and the J gene lost 9 bases, with 18 bases spanning the gap. This CDR3 has 12 amino acids. The CDR3 reads CATTPEIWSYTF. The CDR3 DNA sequence: TGTGCCACCACCCCGGAGATATGGAGCTACACCTTC.

This clonotype was seen a handful of times. The V and J genes are TRBV29-1 and TRBJ2-3, with TRBD2 identical over 9 bases. Germline CDR1 reads SQVTM; CDR2 reads ANQGSEA. Germline trimming cut 3 bases from V and 2 bases from J; bases unmatched to any gene: 9. CDR3 length equals 16 residues. The CDR3: CSVDSIAGDLTDTQYF. For the CDR3, the DNA is TGCAGCGTTGACTCTATAGCGGGAGACCTCACAGATACGCAGTATTTT.

This clonotype was counted at least ten times. The chain employs TRBV6-1 and TRBJ2-5; D is ambiguous. This CDR3 has 11 residues. Germline values: CDR1 MNHNS, CDR2 SASEGT. V was pared by 8 bases and J by 4 bases, with 8 bases between. CDR3 sequence: CASGTGETQYF. Written as DNA, the CDR3 is TGTGCCAGCGGCACGGGAGAGACCCAGTACTTC.

This clonotype was picked up many times. The chain uses TRBV7-6 and TRBJ1-2; maybe TRBD1 (5 bases). V lost 2 bases to trimming and J lost 4 bases, with 11 bases between them. This CDR3 has 14 residues. Germline V gene sequence: CDR1 SGHVS, CDR2 FNYEAQ. The CDR3 here is CASSLSPGGYGYTF. In DNA form, the CDR3 reads TGTGCCAGCAGCTTATCACCCGGGGGCTATGGCTACACCTTC.

This clonotype has at least ten counts. V usage is TRBV5-5 and J usage is TRBJ1-5, with D hard to call. In germline, CDR1 is SGHKS, CDR2 YYEKEE (reference sequence). Trimming removed 0 bases at V and 5 bases at J, with 6 bases between. The CDR3 has 13 amino acids. CDR3: CASSLVFDQPQHF. The CDR3 DNA sequence: TGTGCCAGCAGCTTGGTGTTCGATCAGCCCCAGCATTTT.

V and J are TRBV5-1 and TRBJ1-3; D is undetermined. CDR1 and CDR2 from the germline V gene are SGHRS and YFSETQ. V was cut by 5 bases and J by 2 bases, with 8 bases left in between. The CDR3 is 13 residues long. The CDR3 nucleotides read TGCGCCAGCAGTATTCGCCCTGGAAACACCATATATTTT. It yields the protein CASSIRPGNTIYF.

This clonotype came up a few times. The genes are TRBV29-1 and TRBJ2-7; unclear D gene. V shed 3 bases and J shed 5 bases, with 14 bases lying between them. CDR3 length: 13 amino acids. The germline gives CDR1 SQVTM, CDR2 ANQGSEA. The CDR3 is CSVEIALGHEQYF. In DNA, the CDR3 is TGCAGCGTTGAGATAGCCTTAGGACACGAGCAGTACTTC.

This clonotype was recorded at least ten times. V and J are TRBV6-1 and TRBJ1-3; a possible D gene is TRBD1 (6 bases). The V gene's germline CDR1 is MNHNS and CDR2 SASEGT. Trimming left V 4 bases short and J 1 base short, with 11 bases between. The CDR3 consists of 15 residues. Here the CDR3 DNA reads TGTGCCAGCAGTGTGGAACAGGGATCTGGAAACACCATATATTTT. It translates to CASSVEQGSGNTIYF.

In its sample, this clonotype was seen many times. V usage is TRBV20-1 and J usage is TRBJ2-3; possibly TRBD1 or TRBD2 for D (6 bases each). V was cut by 0 bases and J by 2 bases, with 12 bases left in between. This CDR3 is built from 15 residues. Germline loops: CDR1 DFQATT, CDR2 SNEGSKA (reference sequence). CDR3 in DNA: TGCAGTGCTAGAGATCCCCCGGGGGCCACAGATACGCAGTATTTT. Protein product: CSARDPPGATDTQYF.

This clonotype was picked up many times. This chain connects TRBV20-1 to TRBJ1-2; no clear D. V lost 5 bases and J 8 bases, leaving 9 bases between the germline ends. Germline-derived CDR1 and CDR2 are DFQATT and SNEGSKA (reference sequence). This CDR3 is built from 10 residues. The CDR3 protein is CSALTRGYTF. The CDR3 DNA reads TGCAGTGCTTTGACGCGAGGCTACACCTTC.

The chain links TRBV20-1 to TRBJ2-3, with 10 bases lining up with TRBD1. Germline CDR1 is DFQATT and CDR2 is SNEGSKA (reference sequence). V dropped 5 bases and J dropped 4; count of bases not matched to a gene: 6. CDR3 size: 14 residues. The CDR3 nucleotides read TGCAGTGCTGGAGGGACAGGGGTACCAGATACGCAGTATTTT. Translated, it gives CSAGGTGVPDTQYF.

The chain couples TRBV5-6 to TRBJ2-7; 7 positions match TRBD2. Germline loops: CDR1 SGHDT, CDR2 YYEEEE. The CDR3 runs 14 residues. Trimming at V came to 0 bases and at J to 2 bases, leaving 2 bases not matched to a gene. In DNA form, the CDR3 reads TGTGCCAGCAGCTTGGGGGAGGGTGCCTACGAGCAGTACTTC. Protein product: CASSLGEGAYEQYF.

This clonotype was observed at least ten times. The gene calls are TRBV7-9 and TRBJ1-1; D remains ambiguous. The V end lost 2 bases, the J end lost 4 bases, and 8 bases lay between the germline ends. The CDR3 has 13 residues. The germline V gene has CDR1 SEHNR and CDR2 FQNEAQ (reference sequence). The DNA of the CDR3 is TGTGCCAGCAGCTTACTGGGGAGCACTGAAGCTTTCTTT. Translation: CASSLLGSTEAFF.

The chain carries TRBV29-1 and TRBJ2-3; unclear D gene. The CDR3 totals 12 residues. Looked up from germline, CDR1 is SQVTM and CDR2 is ANQGSEA. The germline V and J ends were trimmed by 3 bases and 1 base, with 5 bases remaining between them. The chain's CDR3 is CSVEQRTDTQYF. CDR3 sequence (DNA): TGCAGCGTTGAGCAGCGCACAGATACGCAGTATTTT.